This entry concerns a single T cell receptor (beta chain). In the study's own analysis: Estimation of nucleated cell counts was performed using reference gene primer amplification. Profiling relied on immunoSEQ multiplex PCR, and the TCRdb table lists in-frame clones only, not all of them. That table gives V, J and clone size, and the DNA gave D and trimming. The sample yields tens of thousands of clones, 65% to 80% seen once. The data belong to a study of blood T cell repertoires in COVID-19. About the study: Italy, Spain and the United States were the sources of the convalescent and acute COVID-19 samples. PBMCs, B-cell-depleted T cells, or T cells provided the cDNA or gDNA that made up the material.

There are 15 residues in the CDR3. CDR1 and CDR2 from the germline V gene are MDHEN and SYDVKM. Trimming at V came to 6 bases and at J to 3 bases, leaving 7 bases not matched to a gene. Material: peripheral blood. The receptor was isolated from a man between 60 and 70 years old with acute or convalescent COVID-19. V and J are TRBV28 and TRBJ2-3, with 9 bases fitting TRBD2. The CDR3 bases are TGTGCCAGCAGGCTTAGCGGGAGTGGAACAGATACGCAGTATTTT. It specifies CASRLSGSGTDTQYF.